Listed below are T cell receptor beta chains from one sample, sequenced in a study of T cell responses to AZD1222 COVID-19 vaccine. Assay: immunoSEQ multiplex PCR; the TCRdb copy retains only in-frame clones and omits some. This table has roughly 97,000 clones, roughly 90% appearing once. Material: peripheral blood, obtained on day 0 of AZD1222 vaccination. The source is an adult in good health. CDR3s include the opening cysteine and the closing phenylalanine or tryptophan. Fields, in order: clone size, J gene, V gene, D gene, CDR3 DNA, CDR3 protein. The D gene is left open where the match is weak. Only part of the rows carry a size: once, few, many, or a class if the clone is expanded.

clone_size: NA; j_call: TRBJ2-1; v_call: TRBV5-4; d_call: NA; cdr3_nt: TGTGCCAGCAGCTCGGAAGACCGTAATGAGCAGTTCTTC; cdr3_aa: CASSSEDRNEQFF
clone_size: once; j_call: TRBJ1-2; v_call: TRBV27; d_call: TRBD1; cdr3_nt: TGTGCCAGCAAATCAGGGGGGGCGGAAAGCTATGGCTACACCTTC; cdr3_aa: CASKSGGAESYGYTF
clone_size: NA; j_call: TRBJ2-4; v_call: TRBV18; d_call: TRBD1; cdr3_nt: TGTGCCAGCTCACCAGGACAGGGCAGGAACATTCAGTACTTC; cdr3_aa: CASSPGQGRNIQYF
clone_size: few; j_call: TRBJ2-7; v_call: TRBV3-1/TRBV3-2; d_call: NA; cdr3_nt: TGTGCCAGCAGCCGGGGACGGGGCTACGAGCAGTACTTC; cdr3_aa: CASSRGRGYEQYF
clone_size: NA; j_call: TRBJ1-2; v_call: TRBV4-3; d_call: NA; cdr3_nt: TGCGCCAGCAGCCAAGATGAGGGGCCTGAGGGCTACACCTTC; cdr3_aa: CASSQDEGPEGYTF
clone_size: few; j_call: TRBJ1-4; v_call: TRBV2; d_call: NA; cdr3_nt: TGTGCCAGCGTGAGCGCGCCCCAGGAAAAACTGTTTTTT; cdr3_aa: CASVSAPQEKLFF
clone_size: NA; j_call: TRBJ2-3; v_call: TRBV28; d_call: TRBD1; cdr3_nt: TGTGCCAGCATAGAGACAGGGGTGACAGATACGCAGTATTTT; cdr3_aa: CASIETGVTDTQYF
clone_size: many; j_call: TRBJ1-3; v_call: TRBV6-5; d_call: TRBD1; cdr3_nt: TGTGCCAGCGGCGCCAGGGGGGGTGGAAACACCATATATTTT; cdr3_aa: CASGARGGGNTIYF
clone_size: NA; j_call: TRBJ2-2; v_call: TRBV7-6; d_call: TRBD2; cdr3_nt: TGTGCCAGCAGCATTAGCGGGGTGAACACCGGGGAGCTGTTTTTT; cdr3_aa: CASSISGVNTGELFF
clone_size: NA; j_call: TRBJ1-6; v_call: TRBV7-2; d_call: TRBD1; cdr3_nt: TGTGCCAGCAGCGAGCAGGGGGGAAGGGGTTCACCCCTCCACTTT; cdr3_aa: CASSEQGGRGSPLHF
clone_size: NA; j_call: TRBJ1-1; v_call: TRBV6-6; d_call: TRBD1; cdr3_nt: TGTGCCAGCAGTTTCGATGACAGGGGGAACACTGAAGCTTTCTTT; cdr3_aa: CASSFDDRGNTEAFF
clone_size: NA; j_call: TRBJ1-4; v_call: TRBV3-1/TRBV3-2; d_call: NA; cdr3_nt: TGTGCCAGCAGCCAAGACGGTAGGGGTAGGGAAGGTGAAAAACTGTTTTTT; cdr3_aa: CASSQDGRGREGEKLFF
clone_size: few; j_call: TRBJ2-1; v_call: TRBV30; d_call: TRBD2; cdr3_nt: TGTGCCTGGAGTACGGGACTAGCGGGAGGGAAGCAGTTCTTC; cdr3_aa: CAWSTGLAGGKQFF
clone_size: NA; j_call: TRBJ2-1; v_call: TRBV4-2; d_call: NA; cdr3_nt: TGTGCCCGGTTGTTGTGGCAGTTCTTC; cdr3_aa: CARLLWQFF
clone_size: NA; j_call: TRBJ1-1; v_call: TRBV7-8; d_call: NA; cdr3_nt: TGTGCCAGCAGCTTACCCGCCGGGATGAACACTGAAGCTTTCTTT; cdr3_aa: CASSLPAGMNTEAFF
clone_size: once; j_call: TRBJ2-3; v_call: TRBV27; d_call: NA; cdr3_nt: TGTGCCAGCAGTTTCGGGCAAAAAAAAGATACGCAGTATTTT; cdr3_aa: CASSFGQKKDTQYF
clone_size: NA; j_call: TRBJ2-7; v_call: TRBV23-1; d_call: NA; cdr3_nt: TGCGCCAGCAGTCATGGTTTGGTCAGTCCCTACGAGCAGTACTTC; cdr3_aa: CASSHGLVSPYEQYF
clone_size: NA; j_call: TRBJ1-5; v_call: TRBV10-3; d_call: TRBD1; cdr3_nt: TGTGCCATCAGTGAGTCGGCAGGGGGCCTGTTTCCTCAGCCCCAGCATTTT; cdr3_aa: CAISESAGGLFPQPQHF
clone_size: NA; j_call: TRBJ2-1; v_call: TRBV6-4; d_call: TRBD2; cdr3_nt: TGTGCCAGCAGTACTGGGACTAGCGAGAGCGAGCAGTTCTTC; cdr3_aa: CASSTGTSESEQFF
clone_size: once; j_call: TRBJ2-7; v_call: TRBV3-1/TRBV3-2; d_call: NA; cdr3_nt: TGTGCCAGCAGCCAAGATCCTGGGCTCTCCTACGAGCAGTACTTC; cdr3_aa: CASSQDPGLSYEQYF
clone_size: NA; j_call: TRBJ1-1; v_call: TRBV7-8; d_call: NA; cdr3_nt: TGTGCCAGCAGCTCCCAGGCTTCCATGAACACCGAAGCTTTCTTT; cdr3_aa: CASSSQASMNTEAFF
clone_size: NA; j_call: TRBJ1-4; v_call: TRBV6-5; d_call: NA; cdr3_nt: TGTGCCAGCAGACCCTCAGGGTCCAGAAATGAAAAACTGTTTTTT; cdr3_aa: CASRPSGSRNEKLFF
clone_size: NA; j_call: TRBJ1-1; v_call: TRBV5-1; d_call: TRBD1; cdr3_nt: TGCGCCAGCAGCATAGGACAGGTGGGGAACACTGAAGCTTTCTTT; cdr3_aa: CASSIGQVGNTEAFF
clone_size: NA; j_call: TRBJ2-1; v_call: TRBV5-1; d_call: NA; cdr3_nt: TGCGCCAGCAGCTTGGCCGACAGCCTGGGTTACAATGAGCAGTTCTTC; cdr3_aa: CASSLADSLGYNEQFF
clone_size: NA; j_call: TRBJ2-1; v_call: TRBV19; d_call: TRBD1; cdr3_nt: TGTGCCAGTAGTCGTTACCCGTACAGGGGGCAGGGTGCCAGGAATGAGCAGTTCTTC; cdr3_aa: CASSRYPYRGQGARNEQFF
clone_size: NA; j_call: TRBJ2-5; v_call: TRBV30; d_call: NA; cdr3_nt: TGTGCCTGGAGTGTAACGGGGGAGACCCAGTACTTC; cdr3_aa: CAWSVTGETQYF
clone_size: NA; j_call: TRBJ1-5; v_call: TRBV6-5; d_call: NA; cdr3_nt: TGTGCCAGCTGGCGGGCCAATCAGCCCCAGCATTTT; cdr3_aa: CASWRANQPQHF
clone_size: NA; j_call: TRBJ1-1; v_call: TRBV7-2; d_call: TRBD1; cdr3_nt: TGTGCCAGCAGCCCGCGACAGGGCGGTGAAGCTTTCTTT; cdr3_aa: CASSPRQGGEAFF
clone_size: NA; j_call: TRBJ2-7; v_call: TRBV14; d_call: NA; cdr3_nt: TGTGCCAGCAGCCAAGCATCTGGGGGCGCGGTCCACGAGCAGTACTTC; cdr3_aa: CASSQASGGAVHEQYF
clone_size: NA; j_call: TRBJ1-6; v_call: TRBV28; d_call: TRBD1; cdr3_nt: TGTGCCAGCAGTTCTCCGACAGGGGGTCAGGCGTCCCTCCACTTT; cdr3_aa: CASSSPTGGQASLHF
clone_size: NA; j_call: TRBJ1-5; v_call: TRBV19; d_call: NA; cdr3_nt: TGTGCCAGTAGTATAGATCCGGCCAGGGAACGAGGCAATCAGCCCCAGCATTTT; cdr3_aa: CASSIDPARERGNQPQHF
clone_size: NA; j_call: TRBJ2-2; v_call: TRBV9; d_call: NA; cdr3_nt: TGTGCCAGCAGCGTAGACCGGGTTCGAACGGCCGGGGAGCTGTTTTTT; cdr3_aa: CASSVDRVRTAGELFF
clone_size: NA; j_call: TRBJ1-1; v_call: TRBV23-1; d_call: NA; cdr3_nt: TGCGCCAGCAGTCCAAATGGACAGCCTGGGACGAACACTGAAGCTTTCTTT; cdr3_aa: CASSPNGQPGTNTEAFF
clone_size: NA; j_call: TRBJ2-3; v_call: TRBV5-5; d_call: NA; cdr3_nt: TGTGCCAGCAGCTTGTCAGGGGACTATACGCAGTATTTT; cdr3_aa: CASSLSGDYTQYF
clone_size: NA; j_call: TRBJ2-5; v_call: TRBV7-9; d_call: NA; cdr3_nt: TGTGCCAGCAGCTTAGATCGAGGCTGGACAGACGTAGAGACCCAGTACTTC; cdr3_aa: CASSLDRGWTDVETQYF
clone_size: NA; j_call: TRBJ1-2; v_call: TRBV6-2/TRBV6-3; d_call: TRBD1; cdr3_nt: TGTGCCAGCAGCTGGACAGGGGGAGGTGGCTACACCTTC; cdr3_aa: CASSWTGGGGYTF
clone_size: NA; j_call: TRBJ1-2; v_call: TRBV6-5; d_call: TRBD1; cdr3_nt: TGTGCCAGCAGACAGGGGGCAGGGGGCTACACCTTC; cdr3_aa: CASRQGAGGYTF
clone_size: NA; j_call: TRBJ2-7; v_call: TRBV9; d_call: TRBD2; cdr3_nt: TGTGCCAGCAGCGTAGGAAAAGGACTAGCGGGAGGGTCCTACGAGCAGTACTTC; cdr3_aa: CASSVGKGLAGGSYEQYF
clone_size: NA; j_call: TRBJ2-5; v_call: TRBV3-1/TRBV3-2; d_call: NA; cdr3_nt: TGTGCCAGCAGCCACGGGGAGACCCAGTACTTC; cdr3_aa: CASSHGETQYF
clone_size: NA; j_call: TRBJ1-2; v_call: TRBV7-2; d_call: NA; cdr3_nt: TGTGCCAGCAGCCCCCAGGAGCACTATGGCTACACCTTC; cdr3_aa: CASSPQEHYGYTF
clone_size: NA; j_call: TRBJ2-1; v_call: TRBV19; d_call: NA; cdr3_nt: TGTGCCAGTAGTATGAGATCCGGGAGCGCGGGTGAGCAGTTCTTC; cdr3_aa: CASSMRSGSAGEQFF
clone_size: few; j_call: TRBJ1-6; v_call: TRBV5-1; d_call: NA; cdr3_nt: TGCGCCAGCAGCTTGGGAGCTGGGGATTCACCCCTCCACTTT; cdr3_aa: CASSLGAGDSPLHF
clone_size: NA; j_call: TRBJ1-1; v_call: TRBV19; d_call: NA; cdr3_nt: TGTGCCAGTACGGCCGCCAGGAACACTGAAGCTTTCTTT; cdr3_aa: CASTAARNTEAFF
clone_size: once; j_call: TRBJ1-1; v_call: TRBV4-2; d_call: TRBD1; cdr3_nt: TGTGCCAGCAGCCAGGCTCCGGGACAGGGGAACACTGAAGCTTTCTTT; cdr3_aa: CASSQAPGQGNTEAFF
clone_size: NA; j_call: TRBJ1-3; v_call: TRBV5-5; d_call: NA; cdr3_nt: TGTGCCAGCAGCTTGGAAGGAAACACCATATATTTT; cdr3_aa: CASSLEGNTIYF
clone_size: NA; j_call: TRBJ1-3; v_call: TRBV9; d_call: NA; cdr3_nt: TGTGCCAGCAGCGTCGGGGGGCAGGGCTCTGGAAACACCATATATTTT; cdr3_aa: CASSVGGQGSGNTIYF
clone_size: NA; j_call: TRBJ1-2; v_call: TRBV28; d_call: NA; cdr3_nt: TGTGCCAGCACTCCCGGGGGATTTAACTATGGCTACACCTTC; cdr3_aa: CASTPGGFNYGYTF
clone_size: NA; j_call: TRBJ2-1; v_call: TRBV5-6; d_call: NA; cdr3_nt: TGTGCCTGTGGAGCGTACAATGAGCAGTTCTTC; cdr3_aa: CACGAYNEQFF
clone_size: NA; j_call: TRBJ1-1; v_call: TRBV5-1; d_call: NA; cdr3_nt: TGCGCCAGCAGCTCGGGCCCTTCGAACACTGAAGCTTTCTTT; cdr3_aa: CASSSGPSNTEAFF
clone_size: NA; j_call: TRBJ2-3; v_call: TRBV5-4; d_call: TRBD1; cdr3_nt: TGTGCCAGCAGCTTGAGGGACAGAGATACGCAGTATTTT; cdr3_aa: CASSLRDRDTQYF